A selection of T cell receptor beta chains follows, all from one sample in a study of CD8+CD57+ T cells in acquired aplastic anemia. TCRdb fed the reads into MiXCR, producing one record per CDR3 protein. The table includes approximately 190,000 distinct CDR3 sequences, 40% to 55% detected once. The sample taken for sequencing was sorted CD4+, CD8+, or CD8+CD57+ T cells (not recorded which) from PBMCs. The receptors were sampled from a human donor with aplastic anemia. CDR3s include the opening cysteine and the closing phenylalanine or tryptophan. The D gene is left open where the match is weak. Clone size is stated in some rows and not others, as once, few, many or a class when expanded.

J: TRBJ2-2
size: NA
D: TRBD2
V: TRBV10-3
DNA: TGTGCCATCAGTGACTATCCGGGACTAGCGGGGAGGGTCAACACCGGGGAGCTGTTTTTT
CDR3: CAISDYPGLAGRVNTGELFF

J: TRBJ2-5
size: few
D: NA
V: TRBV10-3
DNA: TGTGCCATCAGTGGGGGGGGCGGACAAGAGACCCAGTACTTC
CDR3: CAISGGGGQETQYF

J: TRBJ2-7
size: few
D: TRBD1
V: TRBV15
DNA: TGTGCCACCAGCAGCCGGGACAGGGGCAACTACGAGCAGTACTTC
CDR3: CATSSRDRGNYEQYF

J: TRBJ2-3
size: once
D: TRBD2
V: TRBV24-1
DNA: TGTGCCACCAGTGAACAAGCGGGAGCGGACACAGATACGCAGTATTTT
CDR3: CATSEQAGADTDTQYF

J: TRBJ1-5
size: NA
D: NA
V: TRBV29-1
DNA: TGCAGCGTTGGGGAGGACACTGATCAGCCCCAGCATTTT
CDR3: CSVGEDTDQPQHF

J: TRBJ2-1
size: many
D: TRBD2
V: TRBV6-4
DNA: TGTGCCAGCAGTGACCTAGCGGGCCCCTACAATGAGCAGTTCTTC
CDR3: CASSDLAGPYNEQFF

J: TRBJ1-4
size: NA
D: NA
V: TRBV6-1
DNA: TGTGCCAGCATCCCCGGGACGCCGGGGGAAAAACTGGTTTTT
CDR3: CASIPGTPGEKLVF

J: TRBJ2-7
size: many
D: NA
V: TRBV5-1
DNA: TGCGCCAGCAGCTTGGAGGCAGAAATAAACGAGCAGTACTTC
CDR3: CASSLEAEINEQYF

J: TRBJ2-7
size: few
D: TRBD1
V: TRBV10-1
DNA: TGCGCCAGGGGACAGAGCCCATTAATGTTCTACGAGCAGTACTTC
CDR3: CARGQSPLMFYEQYF

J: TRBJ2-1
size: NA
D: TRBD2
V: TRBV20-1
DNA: TGCAGTGTTCATCCCACCCAGCGGGGGGATTACAATGAGCAGTTCTTC
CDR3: CSVHPTQRGDYNEQFF

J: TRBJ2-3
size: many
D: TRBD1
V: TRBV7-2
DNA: TGTGCCAGCAGCTTGGGGACAGGGGCCATAGCGAATACGCAGTATTTT
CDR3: CASSLGTGAIANTQYF

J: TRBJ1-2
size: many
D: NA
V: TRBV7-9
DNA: TGTGCCAGCAGCCTTTTATCCTTTTTAAACTATGGCTACACCTTC
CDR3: CASSLLSFLNYGYTF